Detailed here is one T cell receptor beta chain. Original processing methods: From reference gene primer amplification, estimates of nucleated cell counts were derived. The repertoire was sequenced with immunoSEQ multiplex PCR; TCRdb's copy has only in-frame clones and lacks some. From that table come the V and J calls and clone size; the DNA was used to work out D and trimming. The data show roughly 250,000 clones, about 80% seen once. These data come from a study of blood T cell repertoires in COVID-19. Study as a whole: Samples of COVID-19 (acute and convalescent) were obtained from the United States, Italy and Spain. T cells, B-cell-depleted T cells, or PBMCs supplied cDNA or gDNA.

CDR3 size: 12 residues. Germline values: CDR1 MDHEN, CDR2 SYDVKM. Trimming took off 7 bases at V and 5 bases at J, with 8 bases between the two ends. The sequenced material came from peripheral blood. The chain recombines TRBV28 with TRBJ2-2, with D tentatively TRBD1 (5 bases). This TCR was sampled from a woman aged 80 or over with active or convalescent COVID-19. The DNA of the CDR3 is TGTGCCAGCATCCAGGGAACCGGGGAGCTGTTTTTT. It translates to CASIQGTGELFF.